A single sample is the source of the 22 T cell receptor beta chains below, sequenced in a study of blood T cell repertoires in COVID-19. Sequencing used immunoSEQ multiplex PCR; TCRdb keeps in-frame clones, though not all of them. The sample records some 65,000 clones, just under 80% being singletons. Sequencing input: peripheral blood. The receptors derive from a human donor in a cohort sampled during active COVID-19.

The V call is TRBV7-9, the J call TRBJ1-1; 8 nucleotides align to TRBD1. This CDR3 has 13 amino acids. In germline, CDR1 is SEHNR, CDR2 FQNEAQ (reference sequence). V gave up 5 bases and J gave up 4 bases; unmatched junction bases: 3. DNA of the CDR3: TGTGCCAGCAGCGTTGACAGGGGCACTGAAGCTTTCTTT. This codes for CASSVDRGTEAFF.

This clone was counted a single time. The chain links TRBV29-1 to TRBJ1-5; 7 positions agree with TRBD1. V shed 5 bases and J 0 bases; nucleotides not matched to a gene: 7. CDR1 and CDR2 (germline): SQVTM, ANQGSEA. The CDR3 runs to 15 residues. The CDR3 sequence: CSVQKDRYSNQPQHF. DNA of the CDR3: TGCAGCGTTCAGAAGGACAGGTATAGCAATCAGCCCCAGCATTTT.

The rearrangement uses TRBV3-1 (or the pseudogene TRBV3-2) and TRBJ2-5, with 14 bases that match TRBD2. The CDR3 length is 14 residues. Germline CDR1 is LGHDT and CDR2 is YNNKEL (reference sequence). With 11 bases clipped from V and 4 bases from J, the junction kept 6 bases outside the gene matches. CDR3 coding DNA: TGTGCCGCGACTAGCGGGAGGGCGCCAGAGACCCAGTACTTC. Its translation is CAATSGRAPETQYF.

This clone was observed a few times. The CDR3: CASSVAAGGYTQYF. CDR3 nucleotides: TGTGCCAGCAGCGTAGCGGCGGGAGGGTATACGCAGTATTTT. V usage is TRBV9 and J usage is TRBJ2-3; 9 positions match TRBD2. Trimming removed 0 bases from V and 7 bases from J; junction bases left unmatched: 3. The CDR3 runs 14 residues. Germline lookup yields CDR1 SGDLS and CDR2 YYNGEE.

This clone was seen only a few times. This sequence joins TRBV10-2 and TRBJ1-1, with unresolved D. Trimming removed 2 bases at V and 1 base at J, with 8 bases between. The CDR3 has 14 residues. Germline CDR1 WSHSY, CDR2 SAAADI. CDR3 protein: CASSETRWNTEAFF. CDR3 DNA: TGCGCCAGCAGTGAGACAAGATGGAACACTGAAGCTTTCTTT.

This clone was seen just once. V gene TRBV6-7 combines with J gene TRBJ2-7; a possible D gene is TRBD1 (5 bases). TRBV6-7 is an ORF; its function is uncertain. The length of the CDR3 is 15 residues. With 7 bases removed from V and 0 bases from J, the gap between germline ends came to 16 bases. The CDR3 loop is CASKKGAVSSYEQYF. In DNA, the CDR3 is TGTGCCAGCAAAAAAGGGGCGGTGAGCTCCTACGAGCAGTACTTC.

This clone has only a few counts. The chain links TRBV5-1 to TRBJ2-1; 12 bases agree with TRBD2. Germline values: CDR1 SGHRS, CDR2 YFSETQ. The CDR3 is 16 residues long. V dropped 4 bases and J dropped 9; count of bases not matched to a gene: 11. The CDR3 sequence: CASSLQGLAGGGEQFF. CDR3 bases: TGCGCCAGCAGCCTACAGGGACTAGCGGGTGGAGGTGAGCAGTTCTTC.

The chain links TRBV7-2 to TRBJ2-5; 8 positions match TRBD1. The CDR3 loop spans 15 amino acids. Germline lookup yields CDR1 SGHTA and CDR2 FQGNSA. The J segment lost 1 base and the V segment lost 5 bases, leaving 6 bases of the junction unmatched. The DNA for the CDR3 is TGTGCCAGCAGCATCAGGGGGCGAAGCCAAGAGACCCAGTACTTC. Translating it yields CASSIRGRSQETQYF.

The chain couples TRBV19 to TRBJ1-2, with D possibly being TRBD1 (5 bases). Trimming cost V 5 bases and J 8 bases, with 21 bases left between them. Per the germline V gene, CDR1 is LNHDA and CDR2 is SQIVND (reference sequence). This CDR3 comprises 15 residues. CDR3 protein: CASSLGGRIVGGYTF. The CDR3 DNA follows: TGTGCCAGTAGTCTCGGGGGTAGGATTGTTGGCGGCTACACCTTC.

The J gene is TRBJ2-3, the V gene TRBV25-1; D is undetermined. V lost 8 bases to trimming and J lost 0 bases, with 12 bases between them. The CDR3 runs 14 residues. Germline V gives CDR1 MGHDK, CDR2 SYGVNS. CDR3: CASATGYSTDTQYF. The CDR3 DNA follows: TGTGCCAGCGCGACCGGGTATAGCACAGATACGCAGTATTTT.

CDR3 in amino acids: CASSQGRGVGNTIYF. The CDR3 DNA is TGCGCCAGCAGCCAAGGTCGGGGTGTCGGAAACACCATATATTTT. The gene calls are TRBV4-3 and TRBJ1-3; D remains unclear. The germline V gene encodes CDR1 LGHNA and CDR2 YSLEER. Trimming removed 1 base at V and 4 bases at J, with 11 bases between. CDR3 length: 15 amino acids.

The J gene is TRBJ2-2, the V gene TRBV9; 11 bases fit TRBD1. The CDR3 is 16 residues long. Germline V gene sequence: CDR1 SGDLS, CDR2 YYNGEE. V gave up 3 bases and J gave up 3 bases; unmatched junction bases: 4. The CDR3 DNA sequence: TGTGCCAGCAGCGCGGACAGGGGGCTGGACACCGGGGAGCTGTTTTTT. It codes for CASSADRGLDTGELFF. The full variable domain, rest sourced from reference TRBV9 and TRBJ2-2, is DSGVTQTPKHLITATGQRVTLRCSPRSGDLSVYWYQQSLDQGLQFLIQYYNGEERAKGNILERFSAQQFPDLHSELNLSSLELGDSALYFCASSADRGLDTGELFFGEGSRLTVL.

V and J are TRBV10-3 and TRBJ1-1, with 7 bases matching TRBD1. Per germline, CDR1 ENHRY and CDR2 SYGVKD. This CDR3 has 13 amino acids. The V segment lost 6 bases and the J segment 1 base; nucleotides outside the gene matches: 2. CDR3 residues: CAIRDRENTEAFF. The CDR3 bases are TGTGCCATCAGAGACAGGGAGAACACTGAAGCTTTCTTT.

This clone was seen a handful of times. The rearrangement links TRBV28 to TRBJ2-7; 10 bases are shared with TRBD1. CDR1 MDHEN and CDR2 SYDVKM come from the germline V gene. This CDR3 contains 13 residues. Trimming took 7 bases from V and 3 from J; bases not matched to a gene: 3. Here the CDR3 reads CASTGQGYYEQYF. The CDR3 nucleotides read TGTGCCAGCACGGGACAGGGGTACTACGAGCAGTACTTC.

The rearrangement links TRBV23-1 to TRBJ2-5; D might be TRBD1 (5 bases). TRBV23-1 is classed as an ORF, of uncertain function. The CDR3 runs 15 residues. V lost 3 bases and J lost 2, with 13 bases in between. The DNA for the CDR3 is TGCGCCAGCAGTCATGTAGGGGAATTGCAAGAGACCCAGTACTTC. Translation: CASSHVGELQETQYF.

The chain is built from TRBV19 and TRBJ2-3; no definite D call. V was clipped by 6 bases and J by 5 bases, with 12 bases between them. This CDR3 contains 13 residues. Germline loops: CDR1 LNHDA, CDR2 SQIVND (reference sequence). Here the CDR3 DNA reads TGTGCCAGTAGCCGATCGACTGTAGATACGCAGTATTTT. This translates into CASSRSTVDTQYF.

The chain couples TRBV11-2 to TRBJ2-7; D may be TRBD2 (5 bases). The CDR3 has 13 amino acids. V was cut by 4 bases and J by 0 bases, with 7 bases left in between. CDR1 is SGHAT, CDR2 FQNNGV, per germline. CDR3 in amino acids: CASSSGISYEQYF. For the CDR3, the DNA is TGTGCCAGCAGCTCCGGGATCTCCTACGAGCAGTACTTC. Looking up the rest from reference TRBV11-2 and TRBJ2-7 gives the full variable domain: EAGVAQSPRYKIIEKRQSVAFWCNPISGHATLYWYQQILGQGPKLLIQFQNNGVVDDSQLPKDRFSAERLKGVDSTLKIQPAKLEDSAVYLCASSSGISYEQYFGPGTRLTVT.

The CDR3 is CASSHRTGRDTEAFF. The CDR3 nucleotides are TGTGCCAGCAGTCACAGGACAGGGAGGGATACTGAAGCTTTCTTT. This sequence joins TRBV6-6 and TRBJ1-1; 8 positions match TRBD1. The CDR3 covers 15 residues. V lost 5 bases to trimming and J lost 5 bases; unmatched junction nucleotides: 10. The germline CDR1 and CDR2 sequences are MNHNY and SVGAGI (reference sequence).

This chain connects TRBV6-6 to TRBJ2-5; 13 bases are a match to TRBD2. V was clipped by 6 bases and J by 2 bases; unmatched bases: 3. This CDR3 has 15 amino acids. Germline V CDR1 and CDR2: MNHNY, SVGAGI (reference sequence). CDR3 in amino acids: CASSQGLAGQETQYF. In DNA form, the CDR3 reads TGTGCCAGCAGCCAGGGACTAGCGGGACAAGAGACCCAGTACTTC.

The J gene is TRBJ1-1, the V gene TRBV9; possible D gene TRBD1, 5 bases. The V and J ends lost 1 base and 4 bases respectively, with 14 bases between them. Germline lookup yields CDR1 SGDLS and CDR2 YYNGEE. This CDR3 spans 15 amino acids. For the CDR3, the DNA is TGTGCCAGCAGCGTACGAGCGGGGGGGGGCACTGAAGCTTTCTTT. This encodes CASSVRAGGGTEAFF.

The chain links TRBV27 to TRBJ1-5; no reliable D call. Germline V CDR1 and CDR2: MNHEY, SMNVEV (reference sequence). The CDR3 consists of 13 residues. The V end was cut by 0 bases, the J end by 4 bases, with 4 bases between. The CDR3 is CASSLSANQPQHF. The CDR3, as DNA: TGTGCCAGCAGTTTATCAGCGAATCAGCCCCAGCATTTT.

The chain joins TRBV19 to TRBJ2-2, with 11 positions matching TRBD2. V dropped 5 bases and J dropped 1; count of bases not matched to a gene: 3. There are 16 residues in the CDR3. The germline gives CDR1 LNHDA, CDR2 SQIVND (reference sequence). The CDR3 loop is CASSPGLAVNTGELFF. The CDR3, as DNA: TGTGCCAGTAGTCCGGGACTAGCGGTGAACACCGGGGAGCTGTTTTTT.